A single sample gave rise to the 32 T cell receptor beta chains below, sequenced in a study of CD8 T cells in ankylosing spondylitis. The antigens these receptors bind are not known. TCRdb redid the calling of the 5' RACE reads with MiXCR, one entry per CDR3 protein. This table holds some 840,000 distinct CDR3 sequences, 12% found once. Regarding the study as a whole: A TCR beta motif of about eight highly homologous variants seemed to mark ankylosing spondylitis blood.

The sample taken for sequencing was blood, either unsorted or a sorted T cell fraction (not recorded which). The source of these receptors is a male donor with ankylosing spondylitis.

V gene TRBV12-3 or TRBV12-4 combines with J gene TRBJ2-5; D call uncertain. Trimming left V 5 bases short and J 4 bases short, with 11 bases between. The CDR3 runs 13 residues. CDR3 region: CASSQTPRETQYF. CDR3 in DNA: TGTGCCAGCAGTCAGACACCGCGAGAGACCCAGTACTTC.

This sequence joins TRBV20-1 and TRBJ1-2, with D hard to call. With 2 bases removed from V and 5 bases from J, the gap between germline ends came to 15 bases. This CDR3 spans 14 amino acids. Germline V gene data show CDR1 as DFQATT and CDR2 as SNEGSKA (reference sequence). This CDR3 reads CSARSGALEYGYTF. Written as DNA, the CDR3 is TGCAGTGCTAGATCAGGAGCTCTAGAGTATGGCTACACCTTC.

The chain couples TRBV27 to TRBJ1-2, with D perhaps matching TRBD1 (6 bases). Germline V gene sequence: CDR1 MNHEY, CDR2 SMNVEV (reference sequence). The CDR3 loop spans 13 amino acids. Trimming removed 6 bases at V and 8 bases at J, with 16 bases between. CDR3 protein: CASSFWERGGYTF. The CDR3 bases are TGTGCCAGCAGCTTCTGGGAGAGGGGGGGCTACACCTTC.

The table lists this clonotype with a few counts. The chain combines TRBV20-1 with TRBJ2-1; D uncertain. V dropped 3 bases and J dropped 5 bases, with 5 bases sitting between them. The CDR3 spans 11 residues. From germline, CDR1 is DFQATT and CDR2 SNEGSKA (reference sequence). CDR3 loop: CSASGDNEQFF. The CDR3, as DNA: TGCAGTGCTAGTGGTGACAATGAGCAGTTCTTC.

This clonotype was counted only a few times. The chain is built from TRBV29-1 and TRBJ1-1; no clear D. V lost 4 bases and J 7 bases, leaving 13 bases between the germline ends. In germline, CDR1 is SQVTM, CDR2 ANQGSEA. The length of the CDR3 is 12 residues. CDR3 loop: CSVVRQAREAFF. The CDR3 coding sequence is TGCAGCGTTGTAAGGCAGGCCCGTGAAGCTTTCTTT.

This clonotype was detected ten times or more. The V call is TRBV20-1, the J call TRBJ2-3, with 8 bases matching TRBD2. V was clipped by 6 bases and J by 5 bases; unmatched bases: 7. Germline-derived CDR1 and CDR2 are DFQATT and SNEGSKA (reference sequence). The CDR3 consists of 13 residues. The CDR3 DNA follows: TGCAGTGCCCGCGGGAGGAAGGGAGATACGCAGTATTTT. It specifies CSARGRKGDTQYF.

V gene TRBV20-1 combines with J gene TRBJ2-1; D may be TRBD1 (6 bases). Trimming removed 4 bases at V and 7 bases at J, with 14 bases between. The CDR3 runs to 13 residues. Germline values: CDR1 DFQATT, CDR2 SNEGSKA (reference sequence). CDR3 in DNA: TGCAGTGCTAAGGGACACCCTGGAAATGAGCAGTTCTTC. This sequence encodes CSAKGHPGNEQFF.

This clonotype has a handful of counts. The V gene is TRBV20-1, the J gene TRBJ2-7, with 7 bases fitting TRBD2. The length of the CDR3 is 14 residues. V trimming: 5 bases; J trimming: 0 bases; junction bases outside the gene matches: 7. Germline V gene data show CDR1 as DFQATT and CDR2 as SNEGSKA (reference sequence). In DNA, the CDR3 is TGCAGTGCTGGGGACTACCTGAGCTCCTACGAGCAGTACTTC. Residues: CSAGDYLSSYEQYF.

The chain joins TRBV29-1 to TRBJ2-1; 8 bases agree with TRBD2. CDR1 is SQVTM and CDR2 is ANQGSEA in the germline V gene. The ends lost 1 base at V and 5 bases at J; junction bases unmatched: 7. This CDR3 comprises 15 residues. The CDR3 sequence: CSVEGGRGVNNEQFF. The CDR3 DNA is TGCAGCGTTGAAGGTGGGCGGGGGGTGAACAATGAGCAGTTCTTC.

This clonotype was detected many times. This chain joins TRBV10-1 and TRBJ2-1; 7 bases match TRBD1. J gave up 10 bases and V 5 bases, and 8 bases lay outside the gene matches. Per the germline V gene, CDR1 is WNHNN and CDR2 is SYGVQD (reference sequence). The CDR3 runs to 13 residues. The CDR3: CASSTEQGTEQFF. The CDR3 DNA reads TGCGCCAGCAGTACCGAACAGGGGACAGAGCAGTTCTTC.

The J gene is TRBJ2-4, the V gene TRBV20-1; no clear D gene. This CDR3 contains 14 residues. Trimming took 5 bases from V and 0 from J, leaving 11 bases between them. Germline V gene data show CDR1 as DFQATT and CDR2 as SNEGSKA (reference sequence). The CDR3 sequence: CSASKTGAKNIQYF. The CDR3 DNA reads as TGCAGTGCTTCCAAGACCGGAGCCAAAAACATTCAGTACTTC.

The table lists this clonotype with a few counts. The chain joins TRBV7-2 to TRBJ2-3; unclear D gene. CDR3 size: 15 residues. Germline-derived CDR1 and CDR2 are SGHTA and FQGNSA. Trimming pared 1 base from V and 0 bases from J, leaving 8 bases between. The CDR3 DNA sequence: TGTGCCAGCAGCTTAGTTTTCACGAGCACAGATACGCAGTATTTT. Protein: CASSLVFTSTDTQYF.

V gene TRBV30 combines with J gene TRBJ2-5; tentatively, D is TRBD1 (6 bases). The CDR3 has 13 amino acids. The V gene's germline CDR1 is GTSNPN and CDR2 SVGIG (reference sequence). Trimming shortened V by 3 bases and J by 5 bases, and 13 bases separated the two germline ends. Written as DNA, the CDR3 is TGTGCCTGGAGGGGCAGGGGTTATGAGACCCAGTACTTC. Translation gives CAWRGRGYETQYF. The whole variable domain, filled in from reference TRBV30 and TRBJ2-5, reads SQTIHQWPATLVQPVGSPLSLECTVEGTSNPNLYWYRQAAGRGLQLLFYSVGIGQISSEVPQNLSASRPQDRQFILSSKKLLLSDSGFYLCAWRGRGYETQYFGPGTRLLVL.

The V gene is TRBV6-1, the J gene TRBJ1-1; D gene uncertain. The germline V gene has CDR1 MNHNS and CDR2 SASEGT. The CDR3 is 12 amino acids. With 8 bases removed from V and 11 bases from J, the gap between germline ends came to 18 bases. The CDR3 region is CASGGLTTSAFF. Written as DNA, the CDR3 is TGTGCCAGCGGAGGGTTGACTACATCGGCTTTCTTT.

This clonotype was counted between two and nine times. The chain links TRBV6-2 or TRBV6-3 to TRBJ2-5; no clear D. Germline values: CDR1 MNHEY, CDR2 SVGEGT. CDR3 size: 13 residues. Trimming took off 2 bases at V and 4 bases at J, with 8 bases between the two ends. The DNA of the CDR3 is TGTGCCAGCAGTTACCGACCCAGAGAGACCCAGTACTTC. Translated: CASSYRPRETQYF.

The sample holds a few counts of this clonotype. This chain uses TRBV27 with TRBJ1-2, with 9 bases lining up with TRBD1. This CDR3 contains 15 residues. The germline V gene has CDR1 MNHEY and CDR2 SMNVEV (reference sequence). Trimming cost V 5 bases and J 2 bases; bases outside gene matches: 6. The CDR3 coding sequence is TGTGCCAGCAGTGAAGGGGGGACAGGGAACTATGGCTACACCTTC. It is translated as CASSEGGTGNYGYTF.

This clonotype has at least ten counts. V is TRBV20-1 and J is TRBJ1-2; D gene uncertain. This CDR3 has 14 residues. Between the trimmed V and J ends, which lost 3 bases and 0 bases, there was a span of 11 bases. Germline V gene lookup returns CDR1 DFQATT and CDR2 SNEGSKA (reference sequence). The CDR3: CSARWTAPNYGYTF. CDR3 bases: TGCAGTGCTAGGTGGACTGCTCCTAACTATGGCTACACCTTC.

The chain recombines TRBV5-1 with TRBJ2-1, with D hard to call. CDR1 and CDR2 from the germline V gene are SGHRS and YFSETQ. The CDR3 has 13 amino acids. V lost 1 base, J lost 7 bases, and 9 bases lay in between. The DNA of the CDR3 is TGCGCCAGCAGCTTGAGGCCACCTAATGAGCAGTTCTTC. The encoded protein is CASSLRPPNEQFF.

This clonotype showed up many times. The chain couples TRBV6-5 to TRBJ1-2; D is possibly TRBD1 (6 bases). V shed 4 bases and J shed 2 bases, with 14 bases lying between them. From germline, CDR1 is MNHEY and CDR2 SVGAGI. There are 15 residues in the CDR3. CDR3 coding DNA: TGTGCCAGCAGTTGGGACCATACAGGGAACTATGGCTACACCTTC. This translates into CASSWDHTGNYGYTF.

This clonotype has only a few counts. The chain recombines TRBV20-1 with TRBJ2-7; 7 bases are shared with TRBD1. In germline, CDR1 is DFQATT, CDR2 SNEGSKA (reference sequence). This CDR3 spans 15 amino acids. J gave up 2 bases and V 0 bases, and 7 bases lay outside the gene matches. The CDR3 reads CSARELQGDPYEQYF. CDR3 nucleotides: TGCAGTGCTAGAGAACTTCAGGGGGATCCCTACGAGCAGTACTTC.

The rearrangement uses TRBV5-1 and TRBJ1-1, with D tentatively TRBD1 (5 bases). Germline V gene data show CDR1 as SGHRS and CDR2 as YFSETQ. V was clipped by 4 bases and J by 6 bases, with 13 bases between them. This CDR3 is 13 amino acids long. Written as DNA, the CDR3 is TGCGCCAGCAGCAGGGGCCTAGTGCCTGAAGCTTTCTTT. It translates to CASSRGLVPEAFF.

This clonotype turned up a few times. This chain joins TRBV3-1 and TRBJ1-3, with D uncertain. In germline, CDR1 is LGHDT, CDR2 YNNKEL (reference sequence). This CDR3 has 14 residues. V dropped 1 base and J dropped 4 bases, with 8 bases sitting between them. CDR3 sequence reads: CASSQGHRGNTIYF. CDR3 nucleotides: TGTGCCAGCAGCCAAGGACATAGAGGAAACACCATATATTTT.

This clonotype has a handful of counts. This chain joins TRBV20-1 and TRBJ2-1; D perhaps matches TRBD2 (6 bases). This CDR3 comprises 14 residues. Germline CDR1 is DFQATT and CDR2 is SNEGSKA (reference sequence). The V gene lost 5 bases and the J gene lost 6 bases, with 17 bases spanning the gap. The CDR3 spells CSAGWGDRTNEQFF. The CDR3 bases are TGCAGTGCTGGTTGGGGGGACCGCACCAATGAGCAGTTCTTC.

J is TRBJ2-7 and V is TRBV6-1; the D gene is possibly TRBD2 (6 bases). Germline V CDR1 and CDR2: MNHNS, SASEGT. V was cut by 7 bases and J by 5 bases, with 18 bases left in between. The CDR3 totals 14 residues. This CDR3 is CASTYGTLSNEQYF. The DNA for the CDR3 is TGTGCCAGCACCTACGGGACTTTAAGCAACGAGCAGTACTTC.

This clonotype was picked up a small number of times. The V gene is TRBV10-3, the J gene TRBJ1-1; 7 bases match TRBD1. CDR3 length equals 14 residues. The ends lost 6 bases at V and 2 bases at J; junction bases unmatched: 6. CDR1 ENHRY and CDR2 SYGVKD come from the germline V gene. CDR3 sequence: CAISPQGTNTEAFF. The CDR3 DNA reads TGTGCCATCAGCCCACAGGGGACCAACACTGAAGCTTTCTTT.

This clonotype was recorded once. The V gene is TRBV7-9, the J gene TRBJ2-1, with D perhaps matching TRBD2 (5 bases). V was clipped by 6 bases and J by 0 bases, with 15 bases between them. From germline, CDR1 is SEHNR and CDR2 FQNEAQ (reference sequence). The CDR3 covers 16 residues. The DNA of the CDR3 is TGTGCCAGCAGACCAGGTCTGGCGGGCTCCTACAATGAGCAGTTCTTC. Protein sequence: CASRPGLAGSYNEQFF.

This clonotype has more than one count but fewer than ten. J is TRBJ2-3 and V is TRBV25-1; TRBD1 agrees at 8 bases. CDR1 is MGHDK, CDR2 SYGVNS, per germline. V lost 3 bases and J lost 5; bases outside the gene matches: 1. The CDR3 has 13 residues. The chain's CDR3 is CASSDRGRDTQYF. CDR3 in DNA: TGTGCCAGCAGTGACAGGGGGCGAGATACGCAGTATTTT.

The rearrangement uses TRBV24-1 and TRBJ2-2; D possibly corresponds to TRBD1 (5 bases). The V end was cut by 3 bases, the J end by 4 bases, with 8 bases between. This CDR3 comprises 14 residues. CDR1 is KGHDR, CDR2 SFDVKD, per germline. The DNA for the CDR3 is TGTGCCACCAGTGATCCAGGGATCACCGGGGAGCTGTTTTTT. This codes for CATSDPGITGELFF.

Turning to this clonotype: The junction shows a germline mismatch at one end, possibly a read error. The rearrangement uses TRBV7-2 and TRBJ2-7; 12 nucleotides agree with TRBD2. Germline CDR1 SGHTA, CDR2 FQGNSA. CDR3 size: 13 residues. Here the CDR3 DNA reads TGTGCCAGTTCAATTACTAGCGGGGGGTTAGAAAACTTC. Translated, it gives CASSITSGGLENF.

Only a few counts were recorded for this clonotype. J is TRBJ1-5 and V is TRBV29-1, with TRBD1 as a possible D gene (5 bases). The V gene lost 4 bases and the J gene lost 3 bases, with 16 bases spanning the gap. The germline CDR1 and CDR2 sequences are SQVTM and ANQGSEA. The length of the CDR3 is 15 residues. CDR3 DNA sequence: TGCAGCGTTGGAGGAACCGACGGGGCCAATCAGCCCCAGCATTTT. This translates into CSVGGTDGANQPQHF.

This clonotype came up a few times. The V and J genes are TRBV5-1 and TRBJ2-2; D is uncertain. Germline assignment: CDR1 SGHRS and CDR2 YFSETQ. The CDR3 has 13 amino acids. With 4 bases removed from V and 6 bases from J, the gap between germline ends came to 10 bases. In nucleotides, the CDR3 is TGCGCCAGCAGCCCGGACCCGGCCGGGGAGCTGTTTTTT. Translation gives CASSPDPAGELFF.

CDR3 bases: TGTGCCAGCAGCAGAGGCTCTTCTGAAGCTTTCTTT. This sequence encodes CASSRGSSEAFF. V usage is TRBV6-2 or TRBV6-3 and J usage is TRBJ1-1; D is uncertain. The CDR3 has 12 residues. V was trimmed by 6 bases and J by 6 bases, leaving 11 bases between them. Germline V gives CDR1 MNHEY, CDR2 SVGEGT.